The 27 T cell receptor beta chains reported below all come from one sample, sequenced in a study of OX40 agonist ivuxolimab in advanced cancers. The table came from immunoSEQ multiplex PCR; TCRdb's copy has only in-frame clones and leaves some out. The sample has fewer than 45,000 clones; 74% are singletons. Sequenced here: CD4+ or CD8+ T cells sorted from blood, sampled in a trial of the OX40 agonist ivuxolimab. Receptor source: an adult with an advanced solid tumor such as melanoma, head and neck, liver or kidney cancer.

This clone has a handful of counts. The chain links TRBV19 to TRBJ1-5, with D perhaps matching TRBD1 (5 bases). The CDR3 runs to 14 residues. Per the germline V gene, CDR1 is LNHDA and CDR2 is SQIVND (reference sequence). Trimming removed 7 bases from V and 4 bases from J, with 14 bases in between. CDR3 DNA: TGTGCCAGTAACTATGGGAGGGGTAATCAGCCCCAGCATTTT. Translated, it gives CASNYGRGNQPQHF.

This clone has a handful of counts. V gene TRBV5-1 combines with J gene TRBJ1-1, with unresolved D. CDR1 SGHRS and CDR2 YFSETQ come from the germline V gene. Trimming shortened V by 5 bases and J by 4 bases, and 15 bases separated the two germline ends. The CDR3 contains 14 residues. CDR3 residues: CASREEARGTEAFF. The CDR3 DNA is TGCGCCAGCAGAGAGGAGGCGCGGGGCACTGAAGCTTTCTTT.

The J gene is TRBJ1-1, the V gene TRBV6-5; TRBD1 matches 7 bases. This CDR3 has 14 residues. The V and J ends lost 6 bases and 7 bases, in that order; junction bases with no gene match: 11. The V gene's germline CDR1 is MNHEY and CDR2 SVGAGI. The CDR3 loop reads CASRKPGTVYEAFF. For the CDR3, the DNA is TGTGCCAGCAGAAAACCCGGGACAGTCTATGAAGCTTTCTTT.

The J gene is TRBJ1-1, the V gene TRBV6-1, with a tentative D call TRBD1 (6 bases). Trimming pared 6 bases from V and 6 bases from J, leaving 17 bases between. Germline values: CDR1 MNHNS, CDR2 SASEGT. The CDR3 totals 14 residues. CDR3 sequence: CASSFGTKPAEAFF. CDR3 coding DNA: TGTGCCAGCAGCTTTGGGACAAAACCAGCTGAAGCTTTCTTT.

This clone was counted between two and nine times. J is TRBJ2-7 and V is TRBV5-4; 10 nucleotides align to TRBD1. The CDR3 loop spans 14 amino acids. The germline gives CDR1 SGHNT, CDR2 YYREEE (reference sequence). V gave up 4 bases and J gave up 6 bases; unmatched junction bases: 7. CDR3 DNA: TGTGCCAGCAGCATAAGACAGGGGGCAGGCGAGCAGTACTTC. As protein: CASSIRQGAGEQYF.

This clone was recorded only once. J is TRBJ2-5 and V is TRBV6-6; TRBD2 aligns across 12 bases. The CDR3 runs to 15 residues. V lost 6 bases, J lost 5 bases, and 7 bases stayed unmatched. Looked up from germline, CDR1 is MNHNY and CDR2 is SVGAGI (reference sequence). The CDR3 DNA reads as TGTGCCAGCAGGATACTAGCGGGGGGCGATGAGACCCAGTACTTC. Protein product: CASRILAGGDETQYF.

This clone appeared a few times. The chain uses TRBV15 and TRBJ1-2; possibly TRBD1 for D (6 bases). This CDR3 spans 12 amino acids. V lost 6 bases and J 7 bases, leaving 12 bases between the germline ends. Per the germline V gene, CDR1 is LNHNV and CDR2 is YYDKDF (reference sequence). The CDR3 DNA follows: TGTGCCACCAGTGAGGGGGAGATTGGCTACACCTTC. Translated, it gives CATSEGEIGYTF.

The chain carries TRBV25-1 and TRBJ2-2; D is unclear. This CDR3 is built from 12 residues. In germline, CDR1 is MGHDK, CDR2 SYGVNS. Trimming pared 8 bases from V and 6 bases from J, leaving 10 bases between. The CDR3 reads CASRHPAGELFF. The CDR3 DNA is TGTGCCAGCCGACACCCGGCCGGGGAGCTGTTTTTT. Supplemented by reference TRBV25-1 and TRBJ2-2, the full variable domain reads EADIYQTPRYLVIGTGKKITLECSQTMGHDKMYWYQQDPGMELHLIHYSYGVNSTEKGDLSSESTVSRIRTEHFPLTLESARPSHTSQYLCASRHPAGELFFGEGSRLTVL.

The sample holds a few counts of this clone. The rearrangement links TRBV5-1 to TRBJ2-7; the match to TRBD1 covers 7 bases. Germline assignment: CDR1 SGHRS and CDR2 YFSETQ. The junction had 0 bases not matched to a gene; V was cut back by 0 bases and J by 3 bases. The CDR3 has 13 amino acids. The CDR3 sequence: CASSLDRGYEQYF. Written as DNA, the CDR3 is TGCGCCAGCAGCTTGGACAGGGGCTACGAGCAGTACTTC.

A note on this clone: This may be a read error: a much more frequent sequence differs by one nucleotide. The chain employs TRBV11-2 and TRBJ2-3, with TRBD2 matching 10 bases. Germline lookup yields CDR1 SGHAT and CDR2 FQNNGV. Trimming cost V 5 bases and J 4 bases; bases outside gene matches: 9. CDR3 length equals 16 residues. CDR3 region: CASSSGGAGGADTQYF. The CDR3, as DNA: TGTGCCAGCAGCAGTGGGGGAGCGGGGGGGGCAGATACGCAGTATTTT.

The CDR3 region is CASSLNRAEQYV. The CDR3 DNA follows: TGTGCCAGCAGCTTGAACAGGGCCGAGCAGTACGTC. This chain uses TRBV5-4 with TRBJ2-7; tentatively, D is TRBD1 (6 bases). CDR1 is SGHNT, CDR2 YYREEE, per germline (reference sequence). This CDR3 is 12 amino acids long. Trimming removed 1 base at V and 6 bases at J, with 8 bases between.

Sample share makes this clone medium-sized. The chain carries TRBV7-6 and TRBJ2-5, with 10 bases lining up with TRBD2. The germline CDR1 and CDR2 sequences are SGHVS and FNYEAQ. V lost 5 bases, J lost 5 bases, and 8 bases stayed unmatched. The CDR3 has 15 residues. For the CDR3, the DNA is TGTGCCAGCAGCCCGCTAGCGGGGGTTTGGGAGACCCAGTACTTC. Translating it yields CASSPLAGVWETQYF.

V usage is TRBV10-2 and J usage is TRBJ1-2, with 9 nucleotides matching TRBD1. The V gene's germline CDR1 is WSHSY and CDR2 SAAADI. The CDR3 extends over 15 amino acids. After removal of 3 bases from V and 4 bases from J, the junction contained 6 bases not matched to a gene. In DNA form, the CDR3 reads TGCGCCAGCAGTGAACCGGGACAGGGTAGCTATGGCTACACCTTC. This sequence encodes CASSEPGQGSYGYTF.

This chain connects TRBV10-3 to TRBJ2-1, with 7 bases that match TRBD1. Germline-derived CDR1 and CDR2 are ENHRY and SYGVKD. V lost 9 bases, J lost 5 bases, and 4 bases stayed unmatched. The length of the CDR3 is 12 residues. The CDR3 bases are TGTGCCATAAACAGGGGAAACAATGAGCAGTTCTTC. This gives the protein CAINRGNNEQFF.

DNA of the CDR3: TGTGCCAGCAGCCTCCTGACTACCGAGAATGAAAAACTGTTTTTT. This sequence encodes CASSLLTTENEKLFF. The J gene is TRBJ1-4, the V gene TRBV7-9; no definite D call. Germline values: CDR1 SEHNR, CDR2 FQNEAQ (reference sequence). Trimming left V 5 bases short and J 5 bases short, with 15 bases between. The CDR3 totals 15 residues.

This chain links TRBV2 with TRBJ2-3; a possible D gene is TRBD2 (5 bases). V was pared by 8 bases and J by 2 bases, with 17 bases between. Germline CDR1 reads SNHLY; CDR2 reads FYNNEI. The CDR3 runs to 15 residues. The CDR3 region is CASSREAENTDTQYF. CDR3 DNA sequence: TGTGCCAGCTCCCGGGAAGCGGAAAACACAGATACGCAGTATTTT. The whole variable domain, remainder taken from reference TRBV2 and TRBJ2-3, is EPEVTQTPSHQVTQMGQEVILRCVPISNHLYFYWYRQILGQKVEFLVSFYNNEISEKSEIFDDQFSVERPDGSNFTLKIRSTKLEDSAMYFCASSREAENTDTQYFGPGTRLTVL.

The CDR3 nucleotides read TGCGCCAGCAGCTTGGAGACTTCGGCAGCTTTCTTT. It encodes CASSLETSAAFF. J is TRBJ1-1 and V is TRBV5-1, with D unresolved. The CDR3 is 12 residues long. Deletions cut 0 bases from V and 10 bases from J, with 10 bases between. CDR1 and CDR2 (germline): SGHRS, YFSETQ.

The sample holds a few counts of this clone. The CDR3 sequence: CASSFGGETQYF. In nucleotides, the CDR3 is TGTGCCAGCAGTTTCGGGGGAGAGACCCAGTACTTC. This chain links TRBV27 with TRBJ2-5, with D possibly TRBD2 on 6 matching bases. Germline V gene sequence: CDR1 MNHEY, CDR2 SMNVEV (reference sequence). V dropped 3 bases and J dropped 4 bases, with 6 bases sitting between them. This CDR3 contains 12 residues.

The chain joins TRBV27 to TRBJ1-1, with D possibly TRBD1 on 5 matching bases. This CDR3 comprises 13 residues. From germline, CDR1 is MNHEY and CDR2 SMNVEV (reference sequence). Trimming removed 4 bases at V and 8 bases at J, with 14 bases between. CDR3 nucleotide sequence: TGTGCCAGCAGTTCGTTAGACAGCTCAGAAGCTTTCTTT. It specifies CASSSLDSSEAFF.

Only one count was recorded for this clone. The chain couples TRBV2 to TRBJ2-2, with 10 bases aligning to TRBD1. V gave up 6 bases and J gave up 9 bases; unmatched junction bases: 7. Germline V gives CDR1 SNHLY, CDR2 FYNNEI. The CDR3 loop spans 14 amino acids. CDR3 sequence: CASRAGQGTWELFF. CDR3 bases: TGTGCCAGCAGAGCGGGACAGGGGACTTGGGAGCTGTTTTTT.

The chain links TRBV7-8 to TRBJ2-3; possible D gene TRBD1, 7 bases. The V gene lost 2 bases and the J gene lost 5 bases, with 11 bases spanning the gap. CDR1 is SGHVS and CDR2 is FQNEAQ in the germline V gene. The CDR3 contains 14 residues. The DNA for the CDR3 is TGTGCCAGCAGCTTACAGGGGGGTTTAGATACGCAGTATTTT. Translation gives CASSLQGGLDTQYF.

About this clone itself: Other DNA sequences from this sample encode an identical CDR3 as well. This chain links TRBV18 with TRBJ1-4, with D hard to call. V lost 4 bases, J lost 8 bases, and 8 bases lay in between. From germline, CDR1 is KGHSH and CDR2 LQKENI. The CDR3 loop spans 12 amino acids. The CDR3 loop is CASSQRREKLFF. The CDR3 coding sequence is TGTGCCAGCTCACAGAGGAGAGAAAAACTGTTTTTT. The whole variable domain, remainder taken from reference TRBV18 and TRBJ1-4, is NAGVMQNPRHLVRRRGQEARLRCSPMKGHSHVYWYRQLPEEGLKFMVYLQKENIIDESGMPKERFSAEFPKEGPSILRIQQVVRGDSAAYFCASSQRREKLFFGSGTQLSVL.

The chain has TRBV21-1 and TRBJ1-1. TRBV21-1 is listed as a pseudogene. The CDR3 totals 16 residues. This CDR3 reads CASRSWLATIRTEAFF. For the CDR3, the DNA is TGTGCCAGCAGGAGTTGGCTAGCTACAATTCGCACTGAAGCTTTCTTT.

The chain links TRBV11-2 to TRBJ2-1, with 13 nucleotides matching TRBD2. Germline loops: CDR1 SGHAT, CDR2 FQNNGV. The CDR3 has 19 residues. Trimming at V came to 3 bases and at J to 0 bases, leaving 8 bases not matched to a gene. The DNA of the CDR3 is TGTGCCAGCAGCTTTACCGGACTAGCGGGGGCGATCTCCTACAATGAGCAGTTCTTC. Translation: CASSFTGLAGAISYNEQFF.

The chain uses TRBV2 and TRBJ2-5, with 7 bases lining up with TRBD2. The trim removed 7 bases at V and 3 bases at J, leaving 11 bases unmatched. There are 15 residues in the CDR3. Per germline, CDR1 SNHLY and CDR2 FYNNEI. This CDR3 is CASTWRGGREETQYF. DNA of the CDR3: TGTGCCAGCACCTGGAGGGGAGGGAGGGAAGAGACCCAGTACTTC.

V is TRBV5-6 and J is TRBJ2-3, with 14 bases lining up with TRBD2. Germline CDR1 and CDR2: SGHDT and YYEEEE. This CDR3 is 18 amino acids long. Losses at the gene ends were 5 bases for V and 2 bases for J; bases not matched to a gene: 10. CDR3 amino acids: CASRHGLAGGLSTDTQYF. The CDR3 nucleotides are TGTGCCAGCAGACACGGACTAGCGGGGGGCCTTTCCACAGATACGCAGTATTTT.

The chain employs TRBV6-5 and TRBJ1-2; D is ambiguous. Per the germline V gene, CDR1 is MNHEY and CDR2 is SVGAGI. Trimming left V 6 bases short and J 8 bases short, with 10 bases between. The CDR3 runs to 11 residues. CDR3 bases: TGTGCCAGCAGATCTGACGGCGGCTACACCTTC. This translates into CASRSDGGYTF.